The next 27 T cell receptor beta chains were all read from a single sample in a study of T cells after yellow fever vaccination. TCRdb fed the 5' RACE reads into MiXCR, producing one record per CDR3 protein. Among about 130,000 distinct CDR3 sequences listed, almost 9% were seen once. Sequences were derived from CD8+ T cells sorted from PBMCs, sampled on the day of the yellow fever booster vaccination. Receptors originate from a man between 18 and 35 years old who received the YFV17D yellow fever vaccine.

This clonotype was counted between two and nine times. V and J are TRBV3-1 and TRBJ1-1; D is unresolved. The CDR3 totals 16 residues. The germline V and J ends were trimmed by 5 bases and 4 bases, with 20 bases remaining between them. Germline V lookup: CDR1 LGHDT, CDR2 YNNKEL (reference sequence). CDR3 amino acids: CASSNTPRFMPTEAFF. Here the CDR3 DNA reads TGTGCCAGCAGCAATACCCCCAGGTTCATGCCCACTGAAGCTTTCTTT. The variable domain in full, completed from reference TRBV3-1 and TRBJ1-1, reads DTAVSQTPKYLVTQMGNDKSIKCEQNLGHDTMYWYKQDSKKFLKIMFSYNNKELIINETVPNRFSPKSPDKAHLNLHINSLELGDSAVYFCASSNTPRFMPTEAFFGQGTRLTVV.

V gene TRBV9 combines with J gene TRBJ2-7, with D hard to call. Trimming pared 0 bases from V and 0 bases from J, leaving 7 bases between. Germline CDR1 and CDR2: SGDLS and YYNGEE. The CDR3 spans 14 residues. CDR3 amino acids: CASSVGGNSYEQYF. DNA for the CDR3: TGTGCCAGCAGCGTAGGGGGTAACTCCTACGAGCAGTACTTC.

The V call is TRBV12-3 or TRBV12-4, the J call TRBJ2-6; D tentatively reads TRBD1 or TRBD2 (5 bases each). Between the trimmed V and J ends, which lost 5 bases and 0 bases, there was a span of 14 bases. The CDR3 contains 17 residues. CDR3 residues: CASSLRDLISGANVLTF. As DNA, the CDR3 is TGTGCCAGCAGTCTCCGGGACCTGATCTCTGGGGCCAACGTCCTGACTTTC.

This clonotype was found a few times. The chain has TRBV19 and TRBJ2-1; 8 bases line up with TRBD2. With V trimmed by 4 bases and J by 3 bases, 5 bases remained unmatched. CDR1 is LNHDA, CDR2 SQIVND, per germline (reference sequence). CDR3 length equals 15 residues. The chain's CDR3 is CASSSLLAGYNEQFF. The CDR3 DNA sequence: TGTGCCAGTAGTAGTTTGCTAGCGGGCTACAATGAGCAGTTCTTC.

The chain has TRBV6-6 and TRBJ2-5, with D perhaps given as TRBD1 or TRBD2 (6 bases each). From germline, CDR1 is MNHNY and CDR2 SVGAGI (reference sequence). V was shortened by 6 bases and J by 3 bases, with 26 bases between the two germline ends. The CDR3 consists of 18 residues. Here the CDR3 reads CASRPLGGRGDIEETQYF. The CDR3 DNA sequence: TGTGCCAGCAGGCCCCTCGGGGGCCGGGGAGACATCGAAGAGACCCAGTACTTC.

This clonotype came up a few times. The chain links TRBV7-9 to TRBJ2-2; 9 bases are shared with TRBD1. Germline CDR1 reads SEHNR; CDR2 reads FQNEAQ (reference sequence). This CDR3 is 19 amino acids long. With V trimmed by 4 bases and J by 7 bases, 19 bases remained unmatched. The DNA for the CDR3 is TGTGCCAGCAGCTCCACACAGTTGGATCCCGGGACAGGGATCGGGGAGCTGTTTTTT. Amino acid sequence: CASSSTQLDPGTGIGELFF.

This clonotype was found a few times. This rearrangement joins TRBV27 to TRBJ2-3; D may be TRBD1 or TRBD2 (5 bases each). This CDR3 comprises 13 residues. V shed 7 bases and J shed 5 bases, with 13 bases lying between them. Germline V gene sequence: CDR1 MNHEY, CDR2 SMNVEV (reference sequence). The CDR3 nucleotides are TGTGCCAGCATGAGGGGCCGGGGAGATACGCAGTATTTT. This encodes CASMRGRGDTQYF.

CDR3 sequence (DNA): TGTGCCAGCAGCTTAGAGGTGGACACAGATACGCAGTATTTT. Translated: CASSLEVDTDTQYF. The chain employs TRBV5-6 and TRBJ2-3; D gene unclear. The germline V and J ends were trimmed by 2 bases and 2 bases, with 9 bases remaining between them. CDR1 and CDR2 (germline): SGHDT, YYEEEE. The CDR3 has 14 residues. The full variable domain, in which reference TRBV5-6 and TRBJ2-3 provide the parts outside the CDR3, is DAGVTQSPTHLIKTRGQQVTLRCSPKSGHDTVSWYQQALGQGPQFIFQYYEEEERQRGNFPDRFSGHQFPNYSSELNVNALLLGDSALYLCASSLEVDTDTQYFGPGTRLTVL.

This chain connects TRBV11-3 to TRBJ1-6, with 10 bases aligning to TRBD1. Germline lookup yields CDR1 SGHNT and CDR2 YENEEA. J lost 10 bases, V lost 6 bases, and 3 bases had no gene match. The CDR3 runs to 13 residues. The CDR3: CASSPGQGSPLHF. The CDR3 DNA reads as TGTGCCAGCAGTCCGGGACAGGGGTCACCCCTCCACTTT.

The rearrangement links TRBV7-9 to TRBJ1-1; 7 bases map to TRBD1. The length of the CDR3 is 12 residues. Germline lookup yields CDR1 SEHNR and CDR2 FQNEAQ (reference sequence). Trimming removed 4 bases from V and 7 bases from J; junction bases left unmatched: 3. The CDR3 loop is CASSSQGDEAFF. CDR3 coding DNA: TGTGCCAGCAGCTCCCAGGGGGATGAAGCTTTCTTT.

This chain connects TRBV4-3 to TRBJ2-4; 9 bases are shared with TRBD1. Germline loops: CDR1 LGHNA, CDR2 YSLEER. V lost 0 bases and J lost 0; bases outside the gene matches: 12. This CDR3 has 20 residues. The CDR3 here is CASSQDVWTGVPLAKNIQYF. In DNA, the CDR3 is TGCGCCAGCAGCCAAGATGTTTGGACAGGGGTCCCCTTAGCCAAAAACATTCAGTACTTC.

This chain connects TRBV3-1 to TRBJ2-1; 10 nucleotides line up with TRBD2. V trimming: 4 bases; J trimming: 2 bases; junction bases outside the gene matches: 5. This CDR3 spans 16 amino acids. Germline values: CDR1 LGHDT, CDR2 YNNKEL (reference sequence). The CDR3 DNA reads TGTGCCAGCAGCCCACAAGGACTAGCGGCCTACAATGAGCAGTTCTTC. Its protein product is CASSPQGLAAYNEQFF.

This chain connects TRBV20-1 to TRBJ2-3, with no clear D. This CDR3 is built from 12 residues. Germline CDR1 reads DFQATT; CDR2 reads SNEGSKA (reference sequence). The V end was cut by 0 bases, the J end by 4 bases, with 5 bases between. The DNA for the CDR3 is TGCAGTGCTAGAGAGATGGCAGATACGCAGTATTTT. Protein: CSAREMADTQYF.

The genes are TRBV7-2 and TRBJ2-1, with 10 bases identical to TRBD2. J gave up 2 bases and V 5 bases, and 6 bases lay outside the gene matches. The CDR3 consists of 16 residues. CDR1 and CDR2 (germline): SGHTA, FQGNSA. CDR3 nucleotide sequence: TGTGCCAGCAGCCCCACAGCGGGGGGGACCTACAATGAGCAGTTCTTC. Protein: CASSPTAGGTYNEQFF.

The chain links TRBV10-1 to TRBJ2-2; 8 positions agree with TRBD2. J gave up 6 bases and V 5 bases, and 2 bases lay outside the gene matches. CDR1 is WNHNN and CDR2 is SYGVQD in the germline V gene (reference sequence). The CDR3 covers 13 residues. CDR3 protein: CASSSGGPGELFF. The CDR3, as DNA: TGCGCCAGCAGTAGCGGGGGTCCCGGGGAGCTGTTTTTT.

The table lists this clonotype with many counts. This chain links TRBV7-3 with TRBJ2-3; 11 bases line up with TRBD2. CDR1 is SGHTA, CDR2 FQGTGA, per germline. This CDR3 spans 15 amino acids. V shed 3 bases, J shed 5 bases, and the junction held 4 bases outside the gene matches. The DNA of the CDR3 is TGTGCCAGCAGCTTCCTAGCGGGGGGCGTAGATACGCAGTATTTT. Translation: CASSFLAGGVDTQYF.

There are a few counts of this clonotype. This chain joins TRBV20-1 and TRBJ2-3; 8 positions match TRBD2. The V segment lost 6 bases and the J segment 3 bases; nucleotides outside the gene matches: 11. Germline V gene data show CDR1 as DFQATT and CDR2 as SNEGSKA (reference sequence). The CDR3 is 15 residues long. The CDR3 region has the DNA TGCAGTGCCCCCTCTCGGGGGGGCCCGACAGATACGCAGTATTTT. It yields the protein CSAPSRGGPTDTQYF.

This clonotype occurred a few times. This CDR3 is CASSRSDFAQYF. DNA of the CDR3: TGTGCCAGCAGTCGCTCCGATTTCGCGCAGTATTTT. The chain combines TRBV6-6 with TRBJ2-3; no definite D call. The germline V and J ends were trimmed by 5 bases and 10 bases, with 13 bases remaining between them. Germline CDR1 MNHNY, CDR2 SVGAGI (reference sequence). This CDR3 spans 12 amino acids.

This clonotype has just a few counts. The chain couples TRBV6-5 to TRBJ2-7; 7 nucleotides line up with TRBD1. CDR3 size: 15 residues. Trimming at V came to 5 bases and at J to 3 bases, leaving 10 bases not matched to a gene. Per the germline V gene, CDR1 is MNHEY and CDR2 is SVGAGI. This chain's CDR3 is CASSLGQERIYEQYV. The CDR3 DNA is TGTGCCAGCAGTCTAGGACAGGAGAGGATCTACGAGCAGTACGTC.

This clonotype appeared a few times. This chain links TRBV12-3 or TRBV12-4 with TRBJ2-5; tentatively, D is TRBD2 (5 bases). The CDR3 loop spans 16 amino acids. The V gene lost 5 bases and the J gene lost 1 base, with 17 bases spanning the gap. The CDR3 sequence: CASSGALLDPQETQYF. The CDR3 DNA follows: TGTGCCAGCAGTGGAGCATTACTAGATCCCCAAGAGACCCAGTACTTC.

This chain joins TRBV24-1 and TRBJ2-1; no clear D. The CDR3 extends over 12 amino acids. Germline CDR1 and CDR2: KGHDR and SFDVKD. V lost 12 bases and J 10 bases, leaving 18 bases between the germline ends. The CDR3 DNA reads TGTGCCTCAGGAGCCGCCTCGGGCGAGCAGTTCTTC. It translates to CASGAASGEQFF.

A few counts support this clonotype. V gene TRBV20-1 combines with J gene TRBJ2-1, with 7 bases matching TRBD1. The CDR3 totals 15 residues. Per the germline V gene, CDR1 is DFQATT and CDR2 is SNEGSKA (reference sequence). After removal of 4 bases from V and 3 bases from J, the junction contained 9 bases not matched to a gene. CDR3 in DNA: TGCAGTGCTACCCACGGACAGGCGATCTACAATGAGCAGTTCTTC. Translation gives CSATHGQAIYNEQFF.

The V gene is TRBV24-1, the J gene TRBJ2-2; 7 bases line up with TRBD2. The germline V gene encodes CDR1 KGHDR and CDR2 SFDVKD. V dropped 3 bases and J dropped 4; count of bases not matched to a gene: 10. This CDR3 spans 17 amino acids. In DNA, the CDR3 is TGTGCCACCAGTGATCGAGGCGCCGGGGGGAGCACCGGGGAGCTGTTTTTT. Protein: CATSDRGAGGSTGELFF.

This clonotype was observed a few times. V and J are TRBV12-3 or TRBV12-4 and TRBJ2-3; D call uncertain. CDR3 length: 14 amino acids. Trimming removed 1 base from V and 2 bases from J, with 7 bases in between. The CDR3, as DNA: TGTGCCAGCAGTTTAGACGGGTTCACAGATACGCAGTATTTT. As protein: CASSLDGFTDTQYF.

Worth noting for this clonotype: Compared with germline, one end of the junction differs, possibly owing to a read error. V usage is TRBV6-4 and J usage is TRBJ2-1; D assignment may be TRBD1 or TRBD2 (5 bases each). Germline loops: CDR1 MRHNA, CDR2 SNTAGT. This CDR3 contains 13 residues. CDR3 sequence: CASSYSFGTEQFF. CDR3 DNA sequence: TGTGCCAGCAGTTACTCCTTCGGGACTGAGCAGTTCTTC.

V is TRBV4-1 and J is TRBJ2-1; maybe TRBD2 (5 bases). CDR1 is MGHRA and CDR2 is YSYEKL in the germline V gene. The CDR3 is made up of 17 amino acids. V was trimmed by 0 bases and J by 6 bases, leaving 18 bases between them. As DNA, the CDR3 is TGCGCCAGCAGCCAAGATCAAGAGGGCTTTTTGGGCAATGAGCAGTTCTTC. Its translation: CASSQDQEGFLGNEQFF.

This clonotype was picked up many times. The CDR3 loop reads CASSPRDRLNEQFF. The CDR3 coding sequence is TGTGCCAGCAGCCCCCGGGACAGGCTCAATGAGCAGTTCTTC. The genes are TRBV7-9 and TRBJ2-1; 8 bases are shared with TRBD1. Trimming cost V 5 bases and J 6 bases; bases outside gene matches: 6. Germline V lookup: CDR1 SEHNR, CDR2 FQNEAQ (reference sequence). CDR3 length: 14 amino acids.